The 16 T cell receptor beta chains in this list originate from one sample, sequenced in a study of shared clonotypes between healthy human individuals. Here immunoSEQ multiplex PCR was the method, and the copy in TCRdb shows in-frame clones only, minus some. The data contain a few million clones, around 93% of them seen just once; the ten biggest clones take up around 1.8%. Terminally differentiated effector memory CD45RA+ cells were excluded from the naive CD8 cells, which were CD45RO-negative and positively selected for CCR7. Sequenced input: naive CD8+ T cells from PBMCs. Receptors were obtained from a man between 18 and 29 years old in good health. Some clones in this sample may be carry-over from other donors' samples.

The chain carries TRBV9 and TRBJ2-5; D possibly corresponds to TRBD2 (6 bases). This CDR3 comprises 14 residues. V was cut by 3 bases and J by 2 bases, with 11 bases left in between. Germline CDR1 SGDLS, CDR2 YYNGEE. This CDR3 reads CASSAREVQETQYF. CDR3 DNA: TGTGCCAGCAGCGCCAGGGAGGTGCAAGAGACCCAGTACTTC. Full variable domain (outside the CDR3, taken from reference TRBV9 and TRBJ2-5): DSGVTQTPKHLITATGQRVTLRCSPRSGDLSVYWYQQSLDQGLQFLIQYYNGEERAKGNILERFSAQQFPDLHSELNLSSLELGDSALYFCASSAREVQETQYFGPGTRLLVL.

The CDR3 DNA is TGTGCCAGCAGCCTAGGGGCGGATGAAAAACTGTTTTTT. As protein: CASSLGADEKLFF. V usage is TRBV7-4 and J usage is TRBJ1-4; D is perhaps TRBD1 (5 bases). Trimming stripped 5 bases from V and 6 bases from J, with 10 bases between. Germline values: CDR1 SGHVT, CDR2 SQSDAQ. The CDR3 runs 13 residues.

This chain links TRBV27 with TRBJ1-2, with D hard to call. V lost 5 bases, J lost 0 bases, and 19 bases lay in between. CDR1 and CDR2 from the germline V gene are MNHEY and SMNVEV (reference sequence). This CDR3 has 17 amino acids. The CDR3 here is CASSEFPGGSANYGYTF. The CDR3 DNA follows: TGTGCCAGCAGTGAATTCCCTGGCGGATCCGCTAACTATGGCTACACCTTC.

This chain links TRBV18 with TRBJ2-7, with D possibly TRBD2 on 5 matching bases. Trimming pared 6 bases from V and 2 bases from J, leaving 17 bases between. The germline V gene encodes CDR1 KGHSH and CDR2 LQKENI. The CDR3 covers 15 residues. The CDR3 region is CASSDPRGLTYEQYF. The CDR3 DNA reads TGTGCCAGCTCTGACCCCCGGGGTCTCACCTACGAGCAGTACTTC.

This chain links TRBV4-1 with TRBJ2-1; unclear D gene. CDR3 length: 12 amino acids. The ends were cut back, 4 bases at V and 9 bases at J, with 10 bases in the middle. Germline CDR1 and CDR2: MGHRA and YSYEKL. DNA for the CDR3: TGCGCCAGCAGCCTGACCGGTAGTGAGCAGTTCTTC. The encoded protein is CASSLTGSEQFF.

V gene TRBV7-9 combines with J gene TRBJ2-1; D is possibly TRBD2 (5 bases). This CDR3 spans 16 amino acids. The germline V and J ends were trimmed by 5 bases and 6 bases, with 20 bases remaining between them. The germline V gene has CDR1 SEHNR and CDR2 FQNEAQ (reference sequence). The CDR3 protein is CASSASRRELSNEQFF. The CDR3 bases are TGTGCCAGCAGCGCCAGTCGTAGGGAGTTGAGCAATGAGCAGTTCTTC. Supplemented by reference TRBV7-9 and TRBJ2-1, the full variable domain reads DTGVSQNPRHKITKRGQNVTFRCDPISEHNRLYWYRQTLGQGPEFLTYFQNEAQLEKSRLLSDRFSAERPKGSFSTLEIQRTEQGDSAMYLCASSASRRELSNEQFFGPGTRLTVL.

In its sample, this clone was seen once. The J gene is TRBJ2-2, the V gene TRBV19, with TRBD1 matching over 10 bases. The CDR3 is made up of 16 amino acids. Trimming cost V 7 bases and J 1 base; bases outside gene matches: 6. Germline CDR1 and CDR2: LNHDA and SQIVND (reference sequence). CDR3 bases: TGTGCCAGTACCCCCCGGGACAGGGGGAACACCGGGGAGCTGTTTTTT. The encoded protein is CASTPRDRGNTGELFF.

The chain recombines TRBV29-1 with TRBJ1-5, with 7 nucleotides matching TRBD1. Germline CDR1 SQVTM, CDR2 ANQGSEA. The V segment lost 6 bases and the J segment 3 bases; nucleotides outside the gene matches: 8. This CDR3 is built from 14 residues. The CDR3 is CSVRTGDPNQPQHF. The CDR3 DNA sequence: TGCAGCGTCAGAACAGGGGACCCCAATCAGCCCCAGCATTTT.

The CDR3 reads CASSYFPIRGADTQYF. The CDR3 DNA reads TGTGCCAGCAGTTACTTCCCGATCAGGGGAGCAGATACGCAGTATTTT. This chain joins TRBV6-5 and TRBJ2-3, with D possibly matching TRBD1 (6 bases). CDR1 and CDR2 (germline): MNHEY, SVGAGI. The CDR3 runs 16 residues. V lost 1 base to trimming and J lost 4 bases, with 15 bases between them.

The rearrangement uses TRBV18 and TRBJ2-3, with D possibly called TRBD1 or TRBD2 (5 bases each). In germline, CDR1 is KGHSH, CDR2 LQKENI. Deletions cut 3 bases from V and 2 bases from J, with 18 bases between. The CDR3 runs 17 residues. CDR3 in amino acids: CASSPIEGRPFTDTQYF. The CDR3 DNA reads TGTGCCAGCTCACCCATCGAGGGGCGACCGTTCACAGATACGCAGTATTTT.

This clone was detected once. This rearrangement joins TRBV5-1 to TRBJ1-2; TRBD1 is a possible D gene (6 bases). The length of the CDR3 is 12 residues. Trimming shortened V by 7 bases and J by 8 bases, and 15 bases separated the two germline ends. CDR1 is SGHRS, CDR2 YFSETQ, per germline. The CDR3 loop reads CASPRGSWGYTF. DNA of the CDR3: TGCGCCAGCCCCAGGGGCTCATGGGGCTACACCTTC. The whole variable domain, remainder taken from reference TRBV5-1 and TRBJ1-2, is KAGVTQTPRYLIKTRGQQVTLSCSPISGHRSVSWYQQTPGQGLQFLFEYFSETQRNKGNFPGRFSGRQFSNSRSEMNVSTLELGDSALYLCASPRGSWGYTFGSGTRLTVV.

The chain links TRBV19 to TRBJ1-2; TRBD1 matches at 7 bases. CDR1 and CDR2 (germline): LNHDA, SQIVND (reference sequence). Trimming at V came to 5 bases and at J to 5 bases, leaving 14 bases not matched to a gene. CDR3 size: 16 residues. The CDR3 DNA reads TGTGCCAGTAGTGCGAGCTTTAGACAGGGCGATTATGGCTACACCTTC. Encoded protein: CASSASFRQGDYGYTF. Using reference TRBV19 and TRBJ1-2 for the parts outside the CDR3, the full variable domain is DGGITQSPKYLFRKEGQNVTLSCEQNLNHDAMYWYRQDPGQGLRLIYYSQIVNDFQKGDIAEGYSVSREKKESFPLTVTSAQKNPTAFYLCASSASFRQGDYGYTFGSGTRLTVV.

V usage is TRBV7-6 and J usage is TRBJ2-1; unclear D gene. The CDR3 spans 14 residues. The V end was cut by 0 bases, the J end by 6 bases, with 9 bases between. Germline CDR1 is SGHVS and CDR2 is FNYEAQ. CDR3 coding DNA: TGTGCCAGCAGCTTAGCGCCGGGTCCCAATGAGCAGTTCTTC. Its translation is CASSLAPGPNEQFF.

This clone was picked up one time. The chain links TRBV4-3 to TRBJ2-1; 9 nucleotides agree with TRBD1. CDR1 is LGHNA, CDR2 YSLEER, per germline. With 4 bases clipped from V and 3 bases from J, the junction kept 4 bases outside the gene matches. This CDR3 has 15 amino acids. The CDR3 sequence is CASSPRDRDYNEQFF. CDR3 nucleotide sequence: TGCGCCAGCAGCCCCCGGGACAGGGACTACAATGAGCAGTTCTTC.

The V and J genes are TRBV7-6 and TRBJ2-7, with unresolved D. The CDR3 length is 13 residues. From germline, CDR1 is SGHVS and CDR2 FNYEAQ. V shed 4 bases and J shed 9 bases, with 16 bases lying between them. DNA of the CDR3: TGTGCCAGCAGCTCCGATGAGCCGGCTATGCAGTACTTC. Translation gives CASSSDEPAMQYF.

The J gene is TRBJ2-3, the V gene TRBV5-4; a possible D gene is TRBD1 (6 bases). Looked up from germline, CDR1 is SGHNT and CDR2 is YYREEE (reference sequence). Trimming stripped 5 bases from V and 6 bases from J, with 19 bases between. The CDR3 length is 15 residues. CDR3 bases: TGTGCCAGCAGTACCCGAGACCAGAGGGGGGATACGCAGTATTTT. The encoded protein is CASSTRDQRGDTQYF.